The next 20 T cell receptor beta chains were all read from a single sample in a study of blood T cell repertoires in COVID-19. Libraries were prepared by immunoSEQ multiplex PCR; TCRdb keeps only in-frame clonotypes and omits some of them. This table has 180,000 or so clones, about 88% appearing once. Sequencing was performed on peripheral blood. The source is a woman aged 25 to 45 with active or convalescent COVID-19.

The count of this clone is one. The J gene is TRBJ1-2, the V gene TRBV28, with 9 bases aligning to TRBD1. Germline lookup yields CDR1 MDHEN and CDR2 SYDVKM. The length of the CDR3 is 14 residues. Trimming cost V 2 bases and J 8 bases; bases outside gene matches: 6. The CDR3 coding sequence is TGTGCCAGCAGTTTACCGGGACAGGGAAACGGCTACACCTTC. It specifies CASSLPGQGNGYTF.

For the CDR3, the DNA is TGTGCCAGCAGTTACGACGGGGGGCGAAGGGAGCAGTACTTC. This gives the protein CASSYDGGRREQYF. The gene calls are TRBV6-5 and TRBJ2-7; TRBD2 might be the D (7 bases). Trimming shortened V by 2 bases and J by 7 bases, and 15 bases separated the two germline ends. This CDR3 region has 14 residues. Per germline, CDR1 MNHEY and CDR2 SVGAGI.

Only a few counts were recorded for this clone. The chain employs TRBV6-4 and TRBJ2-1, with 12 bases aligning to TRBD2. V gave up 5 bases and J gave up 3 bases; unmatched junction bases: 2. The CDR3 consists of 15 residues. Germline CDR1 and CDR2: MRHNA and SNTAGT. The CDR3, as DNA: TGTGCCAGCAGTCAGACTAGCGGGAGCTACAATGAGCAGTTCTTC. Translating gives CASSQTSGSYNEQFF.

The chain combines TRBV27 with TRBJ1-5, with 8 bases lining up with TRBD1. The CDR3 consists of 16 residues. Germline V CDR1 and CDR2: MNHEY, SMNVEV (reference sequence). V shed 5 bases and J 4 bases; nucleotides not matched to a gene: 10. CDR3 bases: TGTGCCAGCAGTCAGAAACGGGACAGGCCTAATCAGCCCCAGCATTTT. This sequence encodes CASSQKRDRPNQPQHF.

J is TRBJ1-2 and V is TRBV6-1; TRBD1 aligns across 9 bases. V lost 2 bases to trimming and J lost 4 bases; unmatched junction nucleotides: 5. The CDR3 is 15 residues long. Germline CDR1 MNHNS, CDR2 SASEGT. In DNA form, the CDR3 reads TGTGCCAGCAGTGAAAGACAGGGGGTGACCTATGGCTACACCTTC. This encodes CASSERQGVTYGYTF.

V gene TRBV4-1 combines with J gene TRBJ1-1, with D possibly being TRBD1 (6 bases). This CDR3 spans 15 amino acids. Per the germline V gene, CDR1 is MGHRA and CDR2 is YSYEKL. Between the trimmed V and J ends, which lost 4 bases and 5 bases, there was a span of 17 bases. The CDR3 spells CASSPSPTGMTEAFF. The CDR3 DNA reads as TGCGCCAGCAGCCCAAGTCCAACAGGGATGACTGAAGCTTTCTTT.

V and J are TRBV10-3 and TRBJ1-1, with D maybe TRBD1 (5 bases). The CDR3 contains 12 residues. The germline V and J ends were trimmed by 2 bases and 7 bases, with 8 bases remaining between them. The germline V gene encodes CDR1 ENHRY and CDR2 SYGVKD. CDR3 sequence (DNA): TGTGCCATCAGTGAGGGGGGGAGTGAAGCTTTCTTT. This translates into CAISEGGSEAFF.

This clone was seen a handful of times. This chain links TRBV2 with TRBJ1-2, with D unresolved. The CDR3 loop spans 12 amino acids. V dropped 7 bases and J dropped 7 bases, with 13 bases sitting between them. Germline V gives CDR1 SNHLY, CDR2 FYNNEI. The CDR3 is CASMQYAGGYTF. For the CDR3, the DNA is TGTGCCAGCATGCAGTATGCAGGTGGCTACACCTTC.

V is TRBV28 and J is TRBJ2-1; D is unclear. Germline lookup yields CDR1 MDHEN and CDR2 SYDVKM. The CDR3 covers 13 residues. V dropped 8 bases and J dropped 0 bases, with 8 bases sitting between them. CDR3 coding DNA: TGTGCCAGCGTTAGCAGCTCCTACAATGAGCAGTTCTTC. It encodes CASVSSSYNEQFF. Using reference TRBV28 and TRBJ2-1 for the parts outside the CDR3, the full variable domain is DVKVTQSSRYLVKRTGEKVFLECVQDMDHENMFWYRQDPGLGLRLIYFSYDVKMKEKGDIPEGYSVSREKKERFSLILESASTNQTSMYLCASVSSSYNEQFFGPGTRLTVL.

The chain employs TRBV5-8 and TRBJ1-1; 7 bases map to TRBD1. In germline, CDR1 is SGHTS, CDR2 YDEGEE. The CDR3 contains 17 residues. The junction had 12 bases not matched to a gene; V was cut back by 3 bases and J by 1 base. CDR3 sequence reads: CASSSPQIGQANTEAFF. CDR3 bases: TGTGCCAGCAGCTCACCACAAATAGGACAGGCGAACACTGAAGCTTTCTTT.

The rearrangement links TRBV19 to TRBJ2-1; 8 bases align to TRBD2. This CDR3 has 15 amino acids. The trim removed 2 bases at V and 8 bases at J, leaving 8 bases unmatched. Germline CDR1 LNHDA, CDR2 SQIVND (reference sequence). The DNA for the CDR3 is TGTGCCAGTAGTATACGGGGGGGCATTAGCGATGAGCAGTTCTTC. Translating gives CASSIRGGISDEQFF.

The genes are TRBV18 and TRBJ1-5; 9 nucleotides align to TRBD1. Trimming cost V 0 bases and J 4 bases; bases outside gene matches: 7. CDR1 is KGHSH, CDR2 LQKENI, per germline. This CDR3 is 17 amino acids long. The DNA of the CDR3 is TGTGCCAGCTCACCACCGACAGGGGGGGGCCCAAATCAGCCCCAGCATTTT. Protein product: CASSPPTGGGPNQPQHF.

J is TRBJ1-4 and V is TRBV7-9; possible D gene TRBD1, 5 bases. The CDR3 covers 15 residues. CDR1 and CDR2 (germline): SEHNR, FQNEAQ (reference sequence). V lost 2 bases and J lost 0, with 7 bases in between. The CDR3 region has the DNA TGTGCCAGCAGCTTAACGGGGGCAACTAATGAAAAACTGTTTTTT. Protein sequence: CASSLTGATNEKLFF.

The chain combines TRBV13 with TRBJ1-2; D may be TRBD1 (5 bases). The CDR3 is 14 amino acids. The V end was cut by 1 base, the J end by 6 bases, with 12 bases between. CDR1 and CDR2 from the germline V gene are PRHDT and FYEKMQ (reference sequence). The chain's CDR3 is CASSLAAGNNGYTF. The CDR3 coding sequence is TGTGCCAGCAGCTTAGCGGCAGGGAATAATGGCTACACCTTC.

This clone was recorded a few times. V is TRBV27 and J is TRBJ1-5, with a possible D match to TRBD1 (5 bases). V was trimmed by 5 bases and J by 0 bases, leaving 11 bases between them. The CDR3 extends over 15 amino acids. CDR1 and CDR2 from the germline V gene are MNHEY and SMNVEV (reference sequence). CDR3 in amino acids: CASSPRTNSNQPQHF. As DNA, the CDR3 is TGTGCCAGCAGTCCCAGGACAAATAGCAATCAGCCCCAGCATTTT.

The V gene is TRBV14, the J gene TRBJ1-2; no definite D call. Germline lookup yields CDR1 SGHDN and CDR2 FVKESK. The CDR3 runs 12 residues. Trimming left V 0 bases short and J 8 bases short, with 7 bases between. The CDR3 is CASSQDRRGYTF. The CDR3 region has the DNA TGTGCCAGCAGCCAAGATCGGAGGGGCTACACCTTC.

This chain uses TRBV18 with TRBJ1-6, with 8 bases lining up with TRBD1. The ends lost 5 bases at V and 7 bases at J; junction bases unmatched: 1. This CDR3 has 13 amino acids. The germline V gene encodes CDR1 KGHSH and CDR2 LQKENI. CDR3 sequence reads: CASSGDRNSPLHF. CDR3 nucleotides: TGTGCCAGCTCAGGGGACAGGAATTCACCCCTCCACTTT.

This chain links TRBV19 with TRBJ1-2; no definite D call. CDR3 size: 14 residues. V dropped 7 bases and J dropped 4 bases, with 16 bases sitting between them. CDR1 LNHDA and CDR2 SQIVND come from the germline V gene (reference sequence). The CDR3 sequence is CASKPREEFYGYTF. The CDR3 region has the DNA TGTGCCAGTAAGCCCCGAGAAGAATTCTATGGCTACACCTTC.

The chain couples TRBV28 to TRBJ1-2; D not resolved. The germline V gene encodes CDR1 MDHEN and CDR2 SYDVKM. Deletions cut 5 bases from V and 9 bases from J, with 16 bases between. This CDR3 contains 13 residues. CDR3 amino acids: CASSEGPFSSYTF. For the CDR3, the DNA is TGTGCCAGCAGTGAGGGCCCGTTCTCTAGCTACACCTTC.

This chain connects TRBV3-1 (or the pseudogene TRBV3-2) to TRBJ1-2; D is undetermined. This CDR3 is 15 amino acids long. In germline, CDR1 is LGHDT, CDR2 YNNKEL (reference sequence). V lost 4 bases to trimming and J lost 0 bases, with 12 bases between them. This CDR3 is CASSPRQNPNYGYTF. The CDR3 nucleotides read TGTGCCAGCAGCCCACGACAAAATCCTAACTATGGCTACACCTTC.